This paragraph covers one TCR beta chain sequence. These data come from a study of T-cell memory formation after mild COVID-19. Each CDR3 protein is one row after TCRdb ran MiXCR on the 5' RACE reads. The data hold some 600,000 distinct CDR3 sequences, with around 16% observed a single time. The CDR3 extends over 14 amino acids. V lost 6 bases and J lost 1; bases outside the gene matches: 3. This rearrangement joins TRBV12-3 or TRBV12-4 to TRBJ2-1; 7 bases agree with TRBD2. This clonotype was obtained from an adult woman who had mild COVID-19 (a few samples of this study predate the infection). Cell type and time point are not known. Sequenced sample: PBMCs or a T cell subset sorted from them (not recorded which). The CDR3 is CASSGLVSYNEQFF. CDR3 nucleotides: TGTGCCAGCAGCGGACTAGTTTCCTACAATGAGCAGTTCTTC.